This T cell receptor (beta chain) originates from a study of cytomegalovirus exposure and HLA in healthy donors. Amplification used 60 Vbeta primers and 13 Jbeta primers. Repertoires were generated with immunoSEQ multiplex PCR, while TCRdb's copy carries only in-frame clones and drops some. The sample lists 70,000 to 80,000 clones; 82% were seen once. On this clone itself: Its specificity is unknown.

The study, taken as a whole, reports: When a later analysis compared HLA-associated TCR beta chains with equally common others, the HLA-associated chains turned out to be more clonally expanded and to have lower generation probabilities. TCR beta chains numbering 164 were designated cytomegalovirus-associated.

Trimming removed 3 bases at V and 0 bases at J, with 12 bases between. Germline V gives CDR1 ENHRY, CDR2 SYGVKD. The CDR3 extends over 17 amino acids. The clonotype comes from a young man in good health and CMV-seronegative. Sequenced sample: PBMCs. The chain employs TRBV10-3 and TRBJ2-6; possibly TRBD1 for D (6 bases). CDR3 residues: CAISEGYRDSGANVLTF. CDR3 coding DNA: TGTGCCATCAGTGAAGGGTACAGGGACTCTGGGGCCAACGTCCTGACTTTC.